This T cell receptor (beta chain) was profiled in a study of spatial heterogeneity in lung cancer. This clonotype has ten or more counts. The antigen is undetermined. Points from the study as a whole: Counts that tracked tumor mutation counts were those of expanded intratumoral alpha and beta TCRs. Ubiquitous expanded TCR counts tracked ubiquitous nonsynonymous mutations; regional expanded TCR counts tracked regional nonsynonymous mutations.

Described time point: sample taken at primary tumor resection. Unsorted whole RNA of tumor, nontumor lung or frozen PBMC was sequenced. All TCR cDNA molecules were individually tagged with a unique molecular identifier. TCRdb reanalysed the 5' RACE reads using MiXCR and keeps one entry per CDR3 protein. Among more than 10,000 distinct CDR3 sequences, approximately 5.4% were seen once, and the ten largest hold approximately 10%. There are 12 residues in the CDR3. V was cut by 8 bases and J by 9 bases, with 14 bases left in between. The specimen was lung tumor tissue, collected at surgery. The clonotype originates from a female donor with early-stage non-small cell lung cancer. The chain joins TRBV12-3 or TRBV12-4 to TRBJ2-1, with D possibly matching TRBD1 (6 bases). CDR3 region: CASEQGRGEQFF. CDR3 DNA: TGTGCCAGCGAACAGGGTAGAGGTGAGCAGTTCTTC.